Listed below are T cell receptor beta chains from one sample, sequenced in a study of spatial heterogeneity in lung cancer. Using its own MiXCR run on the 5' RACE reads, TCRdb lists one record per CDR3 protein. The sample comprises more than 9,000 distinct CDR3 sequences, approximately 6.2% of which are singletons, and around 10% rests with the top ten. Sequenced material: normal lung tissue next to the tumor, taken at surgery. The receptors stem from a male donor with early-stage non-small cell lung cancer. Both conserved end residues are part of each CDR3. D genes are given only for firm matches. The size entry is marked missing in some rows and otherwise reads once, few, many or a size class.

j_call: TRBJ2-3
d_call: .
clone_size: few
v_call: TRBV12-3/TRBV12-4
cdr3_aa: CASSLGGGTDTQYF
cdr3_nt: TGTGCCAGCAGTTTAGGTGGCGGCACAGATACGCAGTATTTT

j_call: TRBJ2-7
d_call: .
clone_size: many
v_call: TRBV20-1
cdr3_aa: CSASYSSYEQYF
cdr3_nt: TGCAGTGCTAGTTACAGCTCCTACGAGCAGTACTTC

j_call: TRBJ2-3
d_call: .
clone_size: .
v_call: TRBV5-1
cdr3_aa: CASSLTGVRPDTQYF
cdr3_nt: TGCGCCAGCAGCTTGACGGGGGTTCGGCCAGATACGCAGTATTTT

j_call: TRBJ1-5
d_call: .
clone_size: medium-sized
v_call: TRBV30
cdr3_aa: CAWSQAGNQPQHF
cdr3_nt: TGTGCCTGGAGTCAGGCAGGCAATCAGCCCCAGCATTTT

j_call: TRBJ1-5
d_call: .
clone_size: .
v_call: TRBV7-2
cdr3_aa: CASSLAIGTYQPQHF
cdr3_nt: TGTGCCAGCAGCTTAGCTATCGGGACTTATCAGCCCCAGCATTTT

j_call: TRBJ2-2
d_call: .
clone_size: medium-sized
v_call: TRBV19
cdr3_aa: CASRPQGMEAGELFF
cdr3_nt: TGTGCCAGTAGGCCGCAGGGTATGGAGGCCGGGGAGCTGTTTTTT

j_call: TRBJ2-1
d_call: .
clone_size: many
v_call: TRBV29-1
cdr3_aa: CSVLAGAGYEQFF
cdr3_nt: TGCAGCGTCTTAGCTGGGGCAGGCTATGAGCAGTTCTTC

j_call: TRBJ1-5
d_call: .
clone_size: .
v_call: TRBV7-2
cdr3_aa: CASSLNSGQRDQPQHF
cdr3_nt: TGTGCCAGCAGCTTAAACTCAGGGCAGAGAGATCAGCCCCAGCATTTT

j_call: TRBJ2-7
d_call: TRBD1
clone_size: many
v_call: TRBV5-5
cdr3_aa: CASRSGTGPSYEQYF
cdr3_nt: TGTGCCAGCAGATCCGGGACAGGGCCATCCTACGAGCAGTACTTC

j_call: TRBJ1-5
d_call: .
clone_size: medium-sized
v_call: TRBV27
cdr3_aa: CASSLNKELKGRGQPQHF
cdr3_nt: TGTGCCAGCAGTTTAAACAAGGAGCTTAAAGGAAGAGGCCAGCCCCAGCATTTT

j_call: TRBJ1-1
d_call: .
clone_size: .
v_call: TRBV7-9
cdr3_aa: CASSLDGQWDTEAFF
cdr3_nt: TGTGCCAGCAGCTTAGACGGGCAATGGGACACTGAAGCTTTCTTT

j_call: TRBJ1-6
d_call: TRBD1
clone_size: .
v_call: TRBV6-1
cdr3_aa: CASSEWGTESNSPLHF
cdr3_nt: TGTGCCAGCAGTGAATGGGGGACAGAAAGTAATTCACCCCTCCACTTT

j_call: TRBJ2-3
d_call: TRBD1
clone_size: many
v_call: TRBV10-3
cdr3_aa: CATGTEVTDTQYF
cdr3_nt: TGTGCCACCGGGACAGAAGTCACAGATACGCAGTATTTT

j_call: TRBJ2-6
d_call: .
clone_size: few
v_call: TRBV2
cdr3_aa: CASTLNRASGANVLTF
cdr3_nt: TGTGCCAGCACTCTAAACCGGGCCTCTGGGGCCAACGTCCTGACTTTC

j_call: TRBJ2-1
d_call: TRBD1
clone_size: medium-sized
v_call: TRBV27
cdr3_aa: CASSTRTGDKVNEQFF
cdr3_nt: TGTGCCAGCAGTACCCGCACAGGGGATAAGGTCAATGAGCAGTTCTTC

j_call: TRBJ1-2
d_call: .
clone_size: medium-sized
v_call: TRBV11-2
cdr3_aa: CASSREGSGYTF
cdr3_nt: TGTGCCAGCAGCCGGGAGGGGAGTGGCTACACCTTC

j_call: TRBJ1-1
d_call: .
clone_size: .
v_call: TRBV5-1
cdr3_aa: CASSFSNTEAFF
cdr3_nt: TGCGCCAGCAGCTTCTCGAACACTGAAGCTTTCTTT

j_call: TRBJ2-5
d_call: TRBD2
clone_size: many
v_call: TRBV2
cdr3_aa: CASRRENEETQYF
cdr3_nt: TGTGCCAGCAGGCGGGAGAATGAAGAGACCCAGTACTTC

j_call: TRBJ2-3
d_call: .
clone_size: few
v_call: TRBV27
cdr3_aa: CASRERPGTDTQYF
cdr3_nt: TGTGCCAGCAGGGAGCGCCCAGGCACAGATACGCAGTATTTT

j_call: TRBJ2-1
d_call: .
clone_size: many
v_call: TRBV6-2/TRBV6-3
cdr3_aa: CASSPWGYEQFF
cdr3_nt: TGTGCCAGCAGCCCATGGGGGTATGAGCAGTTCTTC

j_call: TRBJ2-7
d_call: .
clone_size: .
v_call: TRBV7-6
cdr3_aa: CASSLILGEQYF
cdr3_nt: TGTGCCAGCAGCCTGATCCTGGGGGAGCAGTACTTC

j_call: TRBJ2-5
d_call: TRBD1
clone_size: many
v_call: TRBV5-6
cdr3_aa: CASSLDRDRKRETQYF
cdr3_nt: TGTGCCAGCAGCTTGGATCGGGACAGGAAAAGGGAGACCCAGTACTTC

j_call: TRBJ1-3
d_call: .
clone_size: .
v_call: TRBV7-9
cdr3_aa: CASSSQSLSGNTIYF
cdr3_nt: TGTGCCAGCAGCTCACAGAGCCTTTCTGGAAACACCATATATTTT

j_call: TRBJ2-1
d_call: .
clone_size: many
v_call: TRBV5-1
cdr3_aa: CASSLGLLGREYNEQFF
cdr3_nt: TGCGCCAGCAGCTTGGGCCTTTTGGGTAGGGAGTACAATGAGCAGTTCTTC

j_call: TRBJ2-3
d_call: .
clone_size: many
v_call: TRBV7-2
cdr3_aa: CASSLDLAVGTDTQYF
cdr3_nt: TGTGCCAGCAGCTTAGACCTGGCAGTAGGCACAGATACGCAGTATTTT

j_call: TRBJ1-2
d_call: TRBD1
clone_size: many
v_call: TRBV6-1
cdr3_aa: CASSRQGGDGYTF
cdr3_nt: TGTGCCAGCAGTCGACAGGGAGGGGATGGCTACACCTTC

j_call: TRBJ2-1
d_call: .
clone_size: large
v_call: TRBV24-1
cdr3_aa: CATSDPPGYEQFF
cdr3_nt: TGTGCCACCAGTGATCCCCCCGGTTATGAGCAGTTCTTC

j_call: TRBJ1-3
d_call: .
clone_size: .
v_call: TRBV20-1
cdr3_aa: CSARGDMARNTIYF
cdr3_nt: TGCAGTGCTAGAGGGGACATGGCCAGAAACACCATATATTTT

j_call: TRBJ2-3
d_call: .
clone_size: few
v_call: TRBV5-1
cdr3_aa: CASSSGTPTDTQYF
cdr3_nt: TGCGCCAGCAGCTCCGGGACACCCACAGATACGCAGTATTTT

j_call: TRBJ2-3
d_call: TRBD2
clone_size: .
v_call: TRBV7-2
cdr3_aa: CASSPRQGGSTDTQYF
cdr3_nt: TGTGCCAGCAGCCCCAGGCAGGGAGGGAGCACAGATACGCAGTATTTT

j_call: TRBJ2-5
d_call: .
clone_size: few
v_call: TRBV19
cdr3_aa: CASSDSYRAQETQYF
cdr3_nt: TGTGCCAGTAGTGACTCGTACAGGGCGCAAGAGACCCAGTACTTC

j_call: TRBJ2-1
d_call: .
clone_size: .
v_call: TRBV11-2
cdr3_aa: CASSSGLHPGNEQFF
cdr3_nt: TGTGCCAGCAGCTCCGGACTCCACCCGGGCAATGAGCAGTTCTTC

j_call: TRBJ2-5
d_call: TRBD1
clone_size: many
v_call: TRBV3-1
cdr3_aa: CASSYTDRGGETQYF
cdr3_nt: TGTGCCAGCAGCTATACGGACAGGGGAGGGGAGACCCAGTACTTC

j_call: TRBJ2-3
d_call: TRBD2
clone_size: many
v_call: TRBV28
cdr3_aa: CASSGLTSGSTDTQYF
cdr3_nt: TGTGCCAGCAGTGGCCTTACTAGCGGGAGCACAGATACGCAGTATTTT

j_call: TRBJ2-5
d_call: TRBD2
clone_size: many
v_call: TRBV11-3
cdr3_aa: CASSLTSGGTQYF
cdr3_nt: TGTGCCAGCAGCTTAACTAGCGGGGGGACCCAGTACTTC

j_call: TRBJ2-1
d_call: TRBD2
clone_size: .
v_call: TRBV20-1
cdr3_aa: CSARRDGPGGNEQFF
cdr3_nt: TGCAGTGCTAGAAGGGACGGGCCGGGAGGCAATGAGCAGTTCTTC

j_call: TRBJ2-5
d_call: TRBD1
clone_size: many
v_call: TRBV5-4
cdr3_aa: CASSFGQGSETQYF
cdr3_nt: TGTGCCAGCAGCTTCGGACAGGGGAGCGAGACCCAGTACTTC

j_call: TRBJ2-1
d_call: TRBD1
clone_size: many
v_call: TRBV6-7
cdr3_aa: CASSSGTGRLRVFF
cdr3_nt: TGTGCCAGCAGTTCCGGGACAGGACGTTTACGTGTGTTCTTC

j_call: TRBJ1-1
d_call: .
clone_size: medium-sized
v_call: TRBV4-1
cdr3_aa: CASSQEGRPGGTAFF
cdr3_nt: TGCGCCAGCAGCCAAGAGGGGAGGCCCGGGGGAACGGCTTTCTTT

j_call: TRBJ2-7
d_call: .
clone_size: many
v_call: TRBV14
cdr3_aa: CASSQARYEQYF
cdr3_nt: TGTGCCAGCAGCCAAGCCCGATACGAGCAGTACTTC

j_call: TRBJ2-7
d_call: TRBD2
clone_size: few
v_call: TRBV3-1
cdr3_aa: CASSRGLEGSYEQYF
cdr3_nt: TGTGCCAGCAGTCGCGGACTAGAAGGATCCTACGAGCAGTACTTC

j_call: TRBJ2-7
d_call: .
clone_size: few
v_call: TRBV30
cdr3_aa: CAITGSYEQYF
cdr3_nt: TGTGCCATAACAGGTTCCTACGAGCAGTACTTC

j_call: TRBJ2-1
d_call: .
clone_size: many
v_call: TRBV4-1
cdr3_aa: CASSQDGATSSYNEQFF
cdr3_nt: TGCGCCAGCAGCCAAGATGGGGCGACTAGCTCCTACAATGAGCAGTTCTTC

j_call: TRBJ1-3
d_call: TRBD1
clone_size: many
v_call: TRBV19
cdr3_aa: CASSGTGRNTIYF
cdr3_nt: TGTGCCAGTAGCGGGACAGGGCGAAACACCATATATTTT

j_call: TRBJ1-1
d_call: .
clone_size: many
v_call: TRBV20-1
cdr3_aa: CSAQYRLNTEAFF
cdr3_nt: TGCAGTGCCCAATACAGGTTAAACACTGAAGCTTTCTTT

j_call: TRBJ1-5
d_call: .
clone_size: medium-sized
v_call: TRBV5-6
cdr3_aa: CASSRRGRVGQPQHF
cdr3_nt: TGTGCCAGCAGCCGTCGAGGACGAGTCGGGCAGCCCCAGCATTTT

j_call: TRBJ2-3
d_call: TRBD2
clone_size: few
v_call: TRBV5-1
cdr3_aa: CASSLTSGSADTQYF
cdr3_nt: TGCGCCAGCAGCTTGACTAGCGGGAGCGCAGATACGCAGTATTTT

j_call: TRBJ2-7
d_call: TRBD2
clone_size: many
v_call: TRBV6-5
cdr3_aa: CASSSRTSLFEQYF
cdr3_nt: TGTGCCAGCAGTTCGAGGACTAGCCTTTTCGAGCAGTACTTC

j_call: TRBJ1-3
d_call: .
clone_size: many
v_call: TRBV29-1
cdr3_aa: CSVPAQDTIYF
cdr3_nt: TGCAGCGTTCCCGCCCAGGACACCATATATTTT

j_call: TRBJ2-1
d_call: TRBD1
clone_size: medium-sized
v_call: TRBV28
cdr3_aa: CASSFDRGVVYEQFF
cdr3_nt: TGTGCCAGCAGTTTTGACAGGGGAGTTGTATATGAGCAGTTCTTC

j_call: TRBJ2-1
d_call: .
clone_size: .
v_call: TRBV14
cdr3_aa: CASSPSHNEQFF
cdr3_nt: TGTGCCAGCAGCCCCTCCCACAATGAGCAGTTCTTC

j_call: TRBJ2-7
d_call: .
clone_size: .
v_call: TRBV12-3/TRBV12-4
cdr3_aa: CASSLRPTYEQYF
cdr3_nt: TGTGCCAGCAGTTTAAGACCGACCTACGAGCAGTACTTC

j_call: TRBJ1-1
d_call: .
clone_size: many
v_call: TRBV29-1
cdr3_aa: CSVGLGGLGGSTEAFF
cdr3_nt: TGCAGCGTTGGTTTGGGGGGTCTGGGAGGAAGCACTGAAGCTTTCTTT

j_call: TRBJ2-3
d_call: TRBD2
clone_size: medium-sized
v_call: TRBV6-6
cdr3_aa: CASRPLAGGTDTQYF
cdr3_nt: TGTGCCAGCAGGCCCCTAGCGGGAGGCACAGATACGCAGTATTTT

j_call: TRBJ1-4
d_call: .
clone_size: many
v_call: TRBV7-2
cdr3_aa: CASSPQVSPSEKLFF
cdr3_nt: TGTGCCAGCAGCCCCCAGGTTTCCCCTTCGGAAAAACTGTTTTTT

j_call: TRBJ2-3
d_call: TRBD2
clone_size: few
v_call: TRBV3-1
cdr3_aa: CASSQMTSGSTDTQYF
cdr3_nt: TGTGCCAGCAGCCAGATGACTAGCGGGAGCACAGATACGCAGTATTTT

j_call: TRBJ2-3
d_call: TRBD2
clone_size: many
v_call: TRBV5-6
cdr3_aa: CASSLTASGRKDTQYF
cdr3_nt: TGTGCCAGCAGCTTGACGGCTAGCGGGAGGAAGGATACGCAGTATTTT

j_call: TRBJ1-6
d_call: .
clone_size: .
v_call: TRBV10-3
cdr3_aa: CAISEISGDSPLHF
cdr3_nt: TGTGCCATCAGTGAGATTTCGGGGGATTCACCCCTCCACTTT